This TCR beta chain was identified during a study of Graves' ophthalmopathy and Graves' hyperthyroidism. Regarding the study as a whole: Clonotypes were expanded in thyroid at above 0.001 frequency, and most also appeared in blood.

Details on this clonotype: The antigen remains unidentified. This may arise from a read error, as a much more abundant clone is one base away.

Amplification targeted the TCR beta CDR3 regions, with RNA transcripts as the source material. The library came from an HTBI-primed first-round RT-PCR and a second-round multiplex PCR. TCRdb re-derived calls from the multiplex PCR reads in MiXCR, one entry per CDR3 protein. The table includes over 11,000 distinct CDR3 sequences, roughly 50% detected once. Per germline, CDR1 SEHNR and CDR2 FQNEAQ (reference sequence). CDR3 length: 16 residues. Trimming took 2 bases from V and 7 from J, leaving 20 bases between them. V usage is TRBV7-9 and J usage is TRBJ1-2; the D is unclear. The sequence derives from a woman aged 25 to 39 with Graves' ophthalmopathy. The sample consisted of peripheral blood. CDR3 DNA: TGTGCCAGCAGCTTAACTGGTGGTGTTCATAAAGGTGGCTACACCTTC. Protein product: CASSLTGGVHKGGYTF. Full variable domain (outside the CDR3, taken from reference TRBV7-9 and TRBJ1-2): DTGVSQNPRHKITKRGQNVTFRCDPISEHNRLYWYRQTLGQGPEFLTYFQNEAQLEKSRLLSDRFSAERPKGSFSTLEIQRTEQGDSAMYLCASSLTGGVHKGGYTFGSGTRLTVV.